This T cell receptor (beta chain) was documented in a study of blood T cell repertoires in COVID-19. Study as a whole: Donors in the United States, Italy and Spain gave samples during acute or convalescent COVID-19.

Profiling relied on immunoSEQ multiplex PCR, and the TCRdb table lists in-frame clones only, not all of them. The sample gives around 130,000 clones, around 89% of which show up once; roughly 18% is in the top ten. Germline lookup yields CDR1 SNHLY and CDR2 FYNNEI. This CDR3 is built from 15 residues. Trimming left V 6 bases short and J 0 bases short, with 12 bases between. This chain joins TRBV2 and TRBJ2-1; D is undetermined. This receptor was obtained from a man between 50 and 59 years old with active or convalescent COVID-19. The sample taken for sequencing was peripheral blood. The CDR3 reads CASSQESFSYNEQFF. For the CDR3, the DNA is TGTGCCAGCAGCCAAGAAAGCTTCTCCTACAATGAGCAGTTCTTC.